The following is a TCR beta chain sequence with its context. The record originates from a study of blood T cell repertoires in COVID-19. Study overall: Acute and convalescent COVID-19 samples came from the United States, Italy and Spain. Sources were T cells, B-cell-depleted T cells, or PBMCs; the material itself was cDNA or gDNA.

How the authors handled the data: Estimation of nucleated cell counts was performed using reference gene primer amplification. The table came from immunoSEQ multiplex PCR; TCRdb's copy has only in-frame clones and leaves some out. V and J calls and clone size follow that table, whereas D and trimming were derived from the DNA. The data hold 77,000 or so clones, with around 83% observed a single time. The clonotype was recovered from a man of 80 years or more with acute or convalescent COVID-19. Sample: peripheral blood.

In DNA, the CDR3 is TGTGCCAGCAGTCCCCCCAGCGCCTCCTACAATGAGCAGTTCTTC. Translating gives CASSPPSASYNEQFF. The rearrangement links TRBV27 to TRBJ2-1; D is uncertain. The CDR3 sequence is 15 residues long. Germline values: CDR1 MNHEY, CDR2 SMNVEV (reference sequence). V dropped 5 bases and J dropped 0 bases, with 11 bases sitting between them.